The T cell receptor beta chain described here comes from a study of vaccination effects on CD4 cells after COVID-19 (dated by TCRdb to about 2022). Study-level background: Participants received two doses of either the BNT162b2 or the mRNA-1273 mRNA SARS-CoV-2 vaccine. Cultures from other donors in the study were sequenced using the Oncomine TCR Beta short-read assay on an Illumina iSeq 100. The full study included some 10 COVID-19 convalescent patients and several SARS-CoV-2-naive healthy vaccine recipients. Pre-vaccine samples were collected from two convalescent patients 16 days and one week before the first dose, corresponding to 142 and 148 days after COVID-19 diagnosis. SARS-CoV-2 spike-specific CD4+ TCR repertoires were compared before and after mRNA vaccination in COVID-19 convalescent patients and in infection-naive vaccine recipients.

What the work shows at the level of the full study, not this receptor alone: Clones induced by infection and clones induced by vaccination both contracted markedly at late timepoints after vaccination, which fits with T cell responses waning over time. In convalescent patients, the post-vaccine spike-reactive repertoire consisted mainly of new vaccine-induced clones, largely distinct from infection-induced clones. The study was limited by a small number of convalescent patients and lacked early post-infection timepoints.

The receptor library was made with the immunoSEQ multiplex PCR assay. TCR beta CDR3 sequencing was performed on DNA from the cultured, isolated CD4+ T cells. Regarding the original processing steps: Non-productive TCR sequences were removed, reads were trimmed to the CDR3 region, and CDR3s of at least 7 amino acids were retained. Antigen-specific clonotypes were identified using the MANAFEST web app by comparison of expansion in peptide wells against reference cultures. To be called positive, a clone needed expansion at FDR<0.05 compared with the reference and with all other wells, an odds ratio greater than 5, and a frequency greater than 0.1% in two replicate wells. A clonotype was called cross-reactive if it was significantly expanded both in SARS-CoV-2 spike wells and in at least one common cold coronavirus spike condition. Levenshtein distance calculated with the stringdist R package was used to assess CDR3 similarity, and unrooted trees were constructed with ape in R 3.6.1. TCRdb obtained this table from immuneACCESS and retained in-frame rearrangements with V and J assigned. These tables miss some clones; where compared with another copy, unresolved V genes account for less than half of the shortfall, and the remainder is unexplained. The V and J calls and clone size come from that table; D and trimming were worked out from the DNA. The sample records about 27,000 clones, about three quarters of which are singletons. The top ten clonotypes cover roughly 21% of the sample.

In the ViraFEST assay, PBMC were stimulated with viral peptide pools, and antigen-specific CD4+ T cell clonotypes were then identified by expansion using TCR sequencing. After around ten days of culture, CD4+ T cells were isolated with the EasySep CD4+ T cell isolation kit. Convalescent patients had PCR-confirmed SARS-CoV-2 infection between March and December 2020, before Alpha, Beta and Delta variants emerged in the United States. Roughly 1.9 million PBMC per well were cultured with 9 to 10 ug/ml peptides in IMDM containing 5% human AB serum, about 9.7 IU/ml IL-2 and gentamicin. On days 3 and 7, half of the culture medium was replaced with fresh IL-2-containing medium. Each peptide stimulation condition was cultured in triplicate wells unless otherwise noted. PBMC were separated from whole blood using Ficoll-Paque Plus gradient centrifugation and were then either cryopreserved at -140C or used fresh. The overlapping peptide pools covered the spike proteins of SARS-CoV-2 as well as those of the common cold coronaviruses HCoV-NL63, HCoV-OC43 and HCoV-229E. The QIAamp micro DNA kit was used to extract genomic DNA from the cultured CD4+ T cells.

About this clone: Its cognate antigen has yet to be identified. No much larger clone is present one base from it, and per-base qualities are unavailable.

For CDR1 and CDR2, the germline V gene lists MGHRA and YSYEKL. The junction carries 20 bases between V and J, which are trimmed by 0 bases and 5 bases respectively. The CDR3 spans 18 residues, from the cysteine through the phenylalanine. Only the CDR3 region is kept as DNA, spanning 54 bases read in frame from base 1. The sequence derives from a human donor who had a prior SARS-CoV-2 infection. The chain is assembled from TRBV4-1 and TRBJ1-5, and the D gene may be TRBD1, 5 bases matching. Here the sequenced sample was CD4+ T cells from PBMCs cultured with HCoV-NL63 spike peptides, taken before COVID-19 vaccination. The cell subset or site label, as the study defines it: HCoV-NL63 spike overlapping peptide pool stimulation. The DNA is TGCGCCAGCAGCCAAGATATCCAGGACTGGGGACCCTATCAGCCCCAGCATTTT. Its protein is CASSQDIQDWGPYQPQHF.